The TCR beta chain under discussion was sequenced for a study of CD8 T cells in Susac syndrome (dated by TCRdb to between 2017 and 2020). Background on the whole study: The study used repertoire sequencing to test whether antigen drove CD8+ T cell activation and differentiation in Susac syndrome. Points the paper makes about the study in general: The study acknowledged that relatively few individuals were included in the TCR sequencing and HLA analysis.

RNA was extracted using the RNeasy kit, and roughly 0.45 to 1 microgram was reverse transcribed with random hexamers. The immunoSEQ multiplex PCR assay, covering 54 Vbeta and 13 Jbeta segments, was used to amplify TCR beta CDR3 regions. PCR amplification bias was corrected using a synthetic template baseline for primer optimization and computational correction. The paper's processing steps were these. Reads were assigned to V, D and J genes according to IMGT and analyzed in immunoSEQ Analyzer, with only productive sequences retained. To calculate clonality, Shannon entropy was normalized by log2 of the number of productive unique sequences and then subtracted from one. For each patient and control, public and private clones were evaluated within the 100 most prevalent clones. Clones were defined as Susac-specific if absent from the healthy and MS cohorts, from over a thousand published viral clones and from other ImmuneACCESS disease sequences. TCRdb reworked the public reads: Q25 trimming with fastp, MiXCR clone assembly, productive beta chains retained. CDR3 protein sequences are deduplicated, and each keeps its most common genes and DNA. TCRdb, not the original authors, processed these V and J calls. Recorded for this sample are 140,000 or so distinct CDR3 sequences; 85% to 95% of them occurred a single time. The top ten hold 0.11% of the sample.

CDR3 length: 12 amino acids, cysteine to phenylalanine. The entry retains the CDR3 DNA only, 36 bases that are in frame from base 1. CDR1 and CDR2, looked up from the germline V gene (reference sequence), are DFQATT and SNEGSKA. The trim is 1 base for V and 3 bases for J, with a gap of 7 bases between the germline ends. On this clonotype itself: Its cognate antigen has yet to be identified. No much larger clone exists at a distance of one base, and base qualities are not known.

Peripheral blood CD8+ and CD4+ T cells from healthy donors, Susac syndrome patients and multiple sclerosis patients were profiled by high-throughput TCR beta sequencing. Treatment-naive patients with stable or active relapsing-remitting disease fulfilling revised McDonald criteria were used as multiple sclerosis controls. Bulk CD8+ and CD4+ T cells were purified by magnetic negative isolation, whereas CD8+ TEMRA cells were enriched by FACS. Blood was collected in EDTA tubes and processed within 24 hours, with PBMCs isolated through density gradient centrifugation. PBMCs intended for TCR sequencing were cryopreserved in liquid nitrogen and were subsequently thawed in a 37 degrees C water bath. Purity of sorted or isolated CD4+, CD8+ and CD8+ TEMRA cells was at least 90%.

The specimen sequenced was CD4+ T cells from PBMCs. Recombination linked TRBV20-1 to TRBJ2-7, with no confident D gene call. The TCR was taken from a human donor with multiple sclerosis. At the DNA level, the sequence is TGCAGTGCTAGAGTCAGAGACTACGAGCAGTACTTC. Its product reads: CSARVRDYEQYF.